The present entry profiles one T cell receptor beta chain with its context. Antigen: not known. Nashville, Tennessee was home to all donors, each a Caucasian adult. This CDR3 is 17 amino acids long. Per germline, CDR1 MNHEY and CDR2 SMNVEV (reference sequence). Losses at the gene ends were 1 base for V and 5 bases for J; bases not matched to a gene: 9. The data stem from a study of shared clonotypes between healthy human individuals. Notes on the study in general: Enrolling few donors narrowed the genetic and exposure-history diversity that was represented. An expected dependence of interdonor clonotype sharing on sequencing depth was noted.

Sorted subsets were amplified in replicate PCRs using around 220 ng DNA, roughly 30,000 T cell genomes. The protocol was immunoSEQ multiplex PCR, while the TCRdb copy is restricted to in-frame clones and leaves out a portion. The table has over a million clones, around 95% seen once. The sequence derives from a young man in good health. V is TRBV27 and J is TRBJ2-1, with 9 bases identical to TRBD1. The source material was naive CD4+ T cells sorted from blood. The subset denotes: CD45RA+ positively selected. The CDR3 region has the DNA TGTGCCAGCAGTTTATACCGGGGACAGGGATTGAACAATGAGCAGTTCTTC. This gives the protein CASSLYRGQGLNNEQFF.